Listed below are T cell receptor beta chains from one sample, sequenced in a study of blood T cell repertoires in COVID-19. Profiled with immunoSEQ multiplex PCR; TCRdb holds only in-frame clones, not every one. The data show about 140,000 clones, more than 65% seen once. Sample: peripheral blood. All receptors come from a human donor in a cohort sampled during active COVID-19. Both conserved end residues are part of each CDR3. The D gene is left open where the match is weak. Size is omitted from some rows. Given values are once, few, many or a class for expanded clones.

V: TRBV5-1; J: TRBJ2-7; size: -; D: TRBD1; DNA: TGCGCCCCAGAGGGGAAATTTGGGACAGAGCTCTACGAGCAGTACTTC; CDR3: CAPEGKFGTELYEQYF
V: TRBV7-3; J: TRBJ2-5; size: -; D: -; DNA: TGTGCCAGCAGCTTGCATGCAGGGCGCCAAGAGACCCAGTACTTC; CDR3: CASSLHAGRQETQYF
V: TRBV7-9; J: TRBJ1-4; size: -; D: -; DNA: TGTGCCAGCAGCTTAGCTTACGGTCGGGAAAAACTGTTTTTT; CDR3: CASSLAYGREKLFF
V: TRBV5-1; J: TRBJ1-1; size: once; D: TRBD1; DNA: TGCGCCAGCAGCTTGGCAGGGGGCGGGAACACTGAAGCTTTCTTT; CDR3: CASSLAGGGNTEAFF
V: TRBV12-5; J: TRBJ1-5; size: -; D: -; DNA: TGTGCTAGTGGTTTGGTATTTGGCCCAAACCAGCCCCAGCATTTT; CDR3: CASGLVFGPNQPQHF
V: TRBV5-1; J: TRBJ1-4; size: -; D: -; DNA: TGCGCCAGCAGCTTAGGGGGTACTAATGAAAAACTGTTTTTT; CDR3: CASSLGGTNEKLFF
V: TRBV21-1; J: TRBJ2-3; size: -; D: -; DNA: TGTGCCAGCAGCAAAGTTACTAGCGGGGTTGTAGATACGCAGTATTTT; CDR3: CASSKVTSGVVDTQYF
V: TRBV29-1; J: TRBJ2-3; size: -; D: -; DNA: TGCAGCGCGCACCCTATGGGCACAGATACGCAGTATTTT; CDR3: CSAHPMGTDTQYF
V: TRBV29-1; J: TRBJ2-4; size: -; D: -; DNA: TGCAGCGTTGAAGAAGGAGAGACGTCTCTAGCCAAAAACATTCAGTACTTC; CDR3: CSVEEGETSLAKNIQYF
V: TRBV2; J: TRBJ1-5; size: -; D: TRBD1; DNA: TGTGCCAGCAGGGACAGGGTTAGCAATCAGCCCCAGCATTTT; CDR3: CASRDRVSNQPQHF
V: TRBV3-1/TRBV3-2; J: TRBJ2-6; size: few; D: -; DNA: TGTGCCAGCAGCCAAAGGAGCTCTGGGGCCAACGTCCTGACTTTC; CDR3: CASSQRSSGANVLTF
V: TRBV3-1/TRBV3-2; J: TRBJ1-2; size: -; D: -; DNA: TGTGCCAGCAGCCAAGATTCGGGACACAAAAACTATGGCTACACCTTC; CDR3: CASSQDSGHKNYGYTF
V: TRBV6-6; J: TRBJ1-2; size: -; D: -; DNA: TGTGCCAGCGGGACAATAACACGAGGGGGCTACACCTTC; CDR3: CASGTITRGGYTF
V: TRBV7-9; J: TRBJ2-2; size: few; D: -; DNA: TGTGCCAGCAGCTTACCCACAGGGTTGAACACCGGGGAGCTGTTTTTT; CDR3: CASSLPTGLNTGELFF
V: TRBV6-4; J: TRBJ2-1; size: -; D: TRBD2; DNA: TGTGCCAGCAGGATCAGCGGGGGGGCTGGCGATGAGCAGTTCTTC; CDR3: CASRISGGAGDEQFF
V: TRBV5-5; J: TRBJ1-1; size: -; D: -; DNA: TGTGCCAGCAGCCCGTCGTTGGCGAGGGGGACTGAAGCTTTCTTT; CDR3: CASSPSLARGTEAFF
V: TRBV7-2; J: TRBJ2-3; size: -; D: TRBD2; DNA: TGTGCCAGCAGCACCCCTAGCGGGGGCCTTTACACAGATACGCAGTATTTT; CDR3: CASSTPSGGLYTDTQYF
V: TRBV5-1; J: TRBJ1-6; size: -; D: -; DNA: TGCGCCAGCAGCTTGCAGGCAGGGGCGAATTCACCCCTCCACTTT; CDR3: CASSLQAGANSPLHF
V: TRBV9; J: TRBJ2-7; size: -; D: TRBD2; DNA: TGTGCCAGCAGCGTAGGGGCTAGCGGTTCCTACGAGCAGTACTTC; CDR3: CASSVGASGSYEQYF
V: TRBV6-7; J: TRBJ2-7; size: once; D: TRBD2; DNA: TGTGCCAGCAGTTACTCGCGCCCTCCCTACGGACTAGCGTCCTACGAGCAGTACTTC; CDR3: CASSYSRPPYGLASYEQYF
V: TRBV3-1/TRBV3-2; J: TRBJ2-7; size: -; D: TRBD1; DNA: TGTGCCAGCAGCCCTAGGACCGGGACAGGGGGCCTTGTGGGAGAGCAGTACTTC; CDR3: CASSPRTGTGGLVGEQYF
V: TRBV7-2; J: TRBJ2-3; size: -; D: TRBD2; DNA: TGTGCCAGCAGCTGGACTAGCGGAGGAAGCACAGATACGCAGTATTTT; CDR3: CASSWTSGGSTDTQYF
V: TRBV3-1/TRBV3-2; J: TRBJ1-2; size: -; D: -; DNA: TGTGCCAGCAGCCAAGGAGGGATGGGGGGGGCAAGTAACTATGGCTACACCTTC; CDR3: CASSQGGMGGASNYGYTF
V: TRBV7-8; J: TRBJ2-1; size: -; D: -; DNA: TGTGCCAGCAGCTTAGTAGTCATCGGCGGAAAAAACAATGAGCAGTTCTTC; CDR3: CASSLVVIGGKNNEQFF
V: TRBV19; J: TRBJ1-6; size: few; D: TRBD1; DNA: TGTGCCAGTAGCGCCTTAACAGGGGGGGGATCACCCCTCCACTTT; CDR3: CASSALTGGGSPLHF
V: TRBV4-1; J: TRBJ2-5; size: once; D: TRBD2; DNA: TGCGCCAGCAGTCTTTCCATCACTAGCGGTCAAGAGACCCAGTACTTC; CDR3: CASSLSITSGQETQYF
V: TRBV3-1/TRBV3-2; J: TRBJ2-3; size: once; D: -; DNA: TGTGCCAGCAGCCAAGGGTTAGCGGGCACAGATACGCAGTATTTT; CDR3: CASSQGLAGTDTQYF
V: TRBV7-9; J: TRBJ1-6; size: -; D: -; DNA: TGTGCCAGCAGCACCGGGACACTCTTGCGCTTT; CDR3: CASSTGTLLRF
V: TRBV18; J: TRBJ1-4; size: once; D: -; DNA: TGTGCCAGCTCAACTCAGGGAACAACTAATGAAAAACTGTTTTTT; CDR3: CASSTQGTTNEKLFF
V: TRBV4-1; J: TRBJ2-1; size: -; D: -; DNA: TGCGCCAGCAGCCAATTACTAGTGGCCAATGAGCAGTTCTTC; CDR3: CASSQLLVANEQFF
V: TRBV6-5; J: TRBJ1-1; size: -; D: -; DNA: TGTGCCAGCAGTTTAGATCTGAACACTGAAGCTTTCTTT; CDR3: CASSLDLNTEAFF
V: TRBV5-4; J: TRBJ2-3; size: -; D: TRBD2; DNA: TGTGCCAGCAGCTTGAGAATTAGCGGGGGGCCTAGCACAGATACGCAGTATTTT; CDR3: CASSLRISGGPSTDTQYF
V: TRBV10-3; J: TRBJ2-5; size: medium-sized; D: -; DNA: TGTGCCATCAGTGAGTCACTAGGAGGTGGAGAGACCCAGTACTTC; CDR3: CAISESLGGGETQYF
V: TRBV5-1; J: TRBJ1-2; size: -; D: TRBD1; DNA: TGCGCCAGCAGCTTGACGACAGGGGGAATGTTCGGCTACACCTTC; CDR3: CASSLTTGGMFGYTF
V: TRBV19; J: TRBJ2-5; size: -; D: TRBD1; DNA: TGTGCCAGTAGTATAGTAAGACAGGGGATAGAGACCCAGTACTTC; CDR3: CASSIVRQGIETQYF
V: TRBV28; J: TRBJ2-4; size: -; D: -; DNA: TGTGCCAGCAGTTTATTAACCAAAAACATTCAGTACTTC; CDR3: CASSLLTKNIQYF
V: TRBV18; J: TRBJ1-1; size: -; D: TRBD1; DNA: TGTGCCAGCTCACCGACAGGGACCACTGAAGCTTTCTTT; CDR3: CASSPTGTTEAFF
V: TRBV4-1; J: TRBJ1-6; size: -; D: TRBD1; DNA: TGCGCCAGCAGCCAAGCGACCTCGACAGGGATTTCTGCTTCACCCCTCCACTTT; CDR3: CASSQATSTGISASPLHF
V: TRBV5-1; J: TRBJ2-2; size: -; D: -; DNA: TGCGCCAGCAGCTTGGTGGTAGCGCCCACCGGGGAGCTGTTTTTT; CDR3: CASSLVVAPTGELFF
V: TRBV29-1; J: TRBJ2-7; size: -; D: TRBD1; DNA: TGCAGCGTGGGGGACAGGGAGGGAGAGCAGTACTTC; CDR3: CSVGDREGEQYF